What follows are 8 T cell receptor beta chains derived from one specimen sequenced in a study of cytomegalovirus exposure and HLA in healthy donors. This PCR relied on a set of 60 Vbeta primers and 13 Jbeta primers. The table came from immunoSEQ multiplex PCR; TCRdb's copy has only in-frame clones and leaves some out. This listing includes under 70,000 clones. Sample: PBMCs. The receptors derive from a man between 50 and 59 years old in good health and CMV-seropositive.

The chain joins TRBV7-8 to TRBJ1-2; D might be TRBD1 (5 bases). Deletions cut 1 base from V and 5 bases from J, with 11 bases between. Per the germline V gene, CDR1 is SGHVS and CDR2 is FQNEAQ. The CDR3 extends over 14 amino acids. This CDR3 reads CASSLEAGPYGYTF. The CDR3 nucleotides read TGTGCCAGCAGCTTAGAGGCAGGGCCGTATGGCTACACCTTC.

The chain recombines TRBV14 with TRBJ1-1, with no clear D. With 4 bases removed from V and 5 bases from J, the gap between germline ends came to 5 bases. From germline, CDR1 is SGHDN and CDR2 FVKESK. CDR3 length equals 11 residues. CDR3 protein: CASSPLTEAFF. In nucleotides, the CDR3 is TGTGCCAGCAGCCCCCTGACTGAAGCTTTCTTT.

The V gene is TRBV4-1, the J gene TRBJ1-2; a possible D gene is TRBD1 (6 bases). The germline V and J ends were trimmed by 4 bases and 1 base, with 10 bases remaining between them. This CDR3 has 14 amino acids. The germline gives CDR1 MGHRA, CDR2 YSYEKL. CDR3 DNA sequence: TGCGCCAGCAGCCCCCAGGGGAGTAACTATGGCTACACCTTC. It encodes CASSPQGSNYGYTF.

The rearrangement joins TRBV2 to TRBJ1-1; no reliable D call. V gave up 8 bases and J gave up 1 base, with 8 bases separating them. The CDR3 runs to 12 residues. CDR1 and CDR2 (germline): SNHLY, FYNNEI. This CDR3 reads CASARGNTEAFF. CDR3 coding DNA: TGTGCCAGCGCGCGGGGGAACACTGAAGCTTTCTTT.

The gene calls are TRBV2 and TRBJ2-1, with TRBD2 identical over 9 bases. The V and J ends lost 5 bases and 3 bases, in that order; junction bases with no gene match: 5. This CDR3 is built from 15 residues. Germline V gives CDR1 SNHLY, CDR2 FYNNEI. The CDR3 DNA follows: TGTGCCAGCAGTCCCGTTAGCGGGAGCTACAATGAGCAGTTCTTC. This gives the protein CASSPVSGSYNEQFF.

V usage is TRBV29-1 and J usage is TRBJ2-3; the match to TRBD2 covers 9 bases. The junction had 7 bases not matched to a gene; V was cut back by 4 bases and J by 5 bases. CDR1 is SQVTM, CDR2 ANQGSEA, per germline. This CDR3 region has 14 residues. The CDR3 sequence is CSVVEAGGIDTQYF. DNA of the CDR3: TGCAGCGTTGTTGAGGCGGGAGGGATAGATACGCAGTATTTT.

The rearrangement joins TRBV13 to TRBJ1-1; 7 bases line up with TRBD1. The J segment lost 3 bases and the V segment lost 2 bases, leaving 3 bases of the junction unmatched. Germline lookup yields CDR1 PRHDT and CDR2 FYEKMQ (reference sequence). The CDR3 runs 14 residues. CDR3: CASSLRDRDTEAFF. As DNA, the CDR3 is TGTGCCAGCAGCTTACGCGACAGGGACACTGAAGCTTTCTTT.

The chain employs TRBV7-9 and TRBJ2-7, with 9 nucleotides matching TRBD1. The CDR3 consists of 15 residues. Germline CDR1 is SEHNR and CDR2 is FQNEAQ (reference sequence). After removal of 0 bases from V and 1 base from J, the junction contained 1 base not matched to a gene. In nucleotides, the CDR3 is TGTGCCAGCAGCTTAGCGGGGACAGGGTCCTACGAGCAGTACTTC. Its translation is CASSLAGTGSYEQYF.